This is a list of T cell receptor beta chains from one sample in a study of T-cell reconstitution after alpha-beta-depleted transplantation in children. TCRdb reprocessed the PCR reads via MiXCR and lists one record per CDR3 protein. The sample consists of 170,000 or so distinct CDR3 sequences, less than 8% of them appearing once. The sequencing used PBMCs from the stem cell graft donor, collected from the stem cell graft. Every receptor here comes from a human donor who donated a stem cell graft to a child with Wiskott-Aldrich syndrome. Each CDR3 is given with its conserved first and last residue. A D gene is named only where the DNA matches it firmly. Clone size, where shown, is once, few, many, or a class for clones that have expanded.

abundance,j_gene,v_gene,d_gene,CDR3nt,CDR3aa
few,TRBJ2-5,TRBV7-2,-,TGTGCCAGCAAAAGGGCCCTCCAAGAGACCCAGTACTTC,CASKRALQETQYF
many,TRBJ1-2,TRBV29-1,-,TGCAGCGTTGCCCGGGACGTAGGCGACTATGGCTACACCTTC,CSVARDVGDYGYTF
many,TRBJ2-1,TRBV24-1,-,TGTGCCACCAGTGACACAGGGGAGGGGCAGTTCTTC,CATSDTGEGQFF
many,TRBJ2-2,TRBV5-1,-,TGCGCCAGCAGCTTGGTGCTGGACACCGGGGAGCTGTTTTTT,CASSLVLDTGELFF
many,TRBJ2-7,TRBV11-2,-,TGTGCCAGCAGCTTAGATCGGCGATACGAGCAGTACTTC,CASSLDRRYEQYF
-,TRBJ2-7,TRBV4-2,-,TGTGCCAGCAGCCCGGAGCTCCCCTACGAGCAGTACTTC,CASSPELPYEQYF
few,TRBJ1-1,TRBV5-1,-,TGCGCCAGCAGATCCGGGAGGGACACTGAAGCTTTCTTT,CASRSGRDTEAFF
-,TRBJ1-1,TRBV15,-,TGTGCCACCAGCAGAGATTTGACAGCCCTTGAAGCTTTCTTT,CATSRDLTALEAFF
many,TRBJ1-6,TRBV5-5,-,TGTGCCAGCAGCTTGGGGATCCCCGGTTCACCCCTCCACTTT,CASSLGIPGSPLHF
many,TRBJ2-7,TRBV20-1,-,TGCAGTGCTAGTCCCGGGACGGCGCTCTCCTACGAGCAGTACTTC,CSASPGTALSYEQYF
-,TRBJ1-3,TRBV7-9,TRBD1,TGTGCCAGCAGCTCGGGACAGAGCGGCGGAAACACCATATATTTT,CASSSGQSGGNTIYF
many,TRBJ1-1,TRBV30,-,TGTGCGGGGGGGGTCACTGAAGCTTTCTTT,CAGGVTEAFF
-,TRBJ2-7,TRBV5-1,-,TGCGCCAGCAGCTCAAAAGGCGGCTCCTACGAGCAGTACTTC,CASSSKGGSYEQYF
many,TRBJ2-3,TRBV20-1,-,TGCAGTGCTAGAGAAATGAGGGGCCGCAGTACGCAGTATTTT,CSAREMRGRSTQYF
many,TRBJ2-3,TRBV5-4,-,TGTGCCAGCCCCGCCCCAGGGGGGCTAAGCACAGATACGCAGTATTTT,CASPAPGGLSTDTQYF
many,TRBJ1-1,TRBV5-1,-,TGCGCCAGCAGCTTGGCCGGGGTTAGGATGAACACTGAAGCTTTCTTT,CASSLAGVRMNTEAFF
many,TRBJ1-5,TRBV9,TRBD1,TGTGCCAGCAGCGCTGGACAGGGGGCAGGTCAGCCCCAGCATTTT,CASSAGQGAGQPQHF
many,TRBJ2-3,TRBV7-2,-,TGTGCCAGCAGCTTAGATCTGAGACTCACAGATACGCAGTATTTT,CASSLDLRLTDTQYF
few,TRBJ2-5,TRBV7-9,-,TGTGCCAGCAGCTTGAGGAACCAAGAGACCCAGTACTTC,CASSLRNQETQYF
many,TRBJ2-7,TRBV29-1,-,TGCAGCGTTGGGTTAGGGAACTACGAGCAGTACTTC,CSVGLGNYEQYF
many,TRBJ2-7,TRBV6-5,-,TGTGCCAGCAGTTACGGAGGGCAGACCTACGAGCAGTACTTC,CASSYGGQTYEQYF
many,TRBJ2-7,TRBV9,-,TGTGCCAGCAGCGCCCGCCGAGCAGCTTACTACGAGCAGTACTTC,CASSARRAAYYEQYF
many,TRBJ2-2,TRBV12-3/TRBV12-4,-,TGTGCCAGCAGTTTACAACTCCGCACCGGGGAGCTGTTTTTT,CASSLQLRTGELFF
few,TRBJ1-2,TRBV18,-,TGTGCCAGTTCACCACTGGGCAAAGGCTATGGCTACACCTTC,CASSPLGKGYGYTF
-,TRBJ2-7,TRBV5-1,TRBD2,TGCGCCAGCAGCTCGAACCCCGGACTAGCGGGGGGCGTTACACTATCCTACGAGCAGTACTTC,CASSSNPGLAGGVTLSYEQYF
many,TRBJ1-1,TRBV24-1,-,TGTGCCACCAGTGGGCAGGGGCCTGAAGCTTTCTTT,CATSGQGPEAFF
few,TRBJ1-6,TRBV28,-,TGTGCCAGCAGTTCCTCAAAACAGAGGCGGTCACCCCTCCACTTT,CASSSSKQRRSPLHF
many,TRBJ1-5,TRBV29-1,-,TGCAGCGTCGCGGACAGTCTAGATCAGCCCCAGCATTTT,CSVADSLDQPQHF
many,TRBJ2-1,TRBV19,-,TGTGCCAGTAGTACCTACAATGAGCAGTTCTTC,CASSTYNEQFF
few,TRBJ2-1,TRBV25-1,-,TGTGCCAGCAGTGAAAGGGAGCTAGCCGGTGAGCAGTTCTTC,CASSERELAGEQFF
many,TRBJ1-5,TRBV27,-,TGTGCCAGCAGTTCCTCCTCAGGGTGGCAGCCCCAGCATTTT,CASSSSSGWQPQHF
many,TRBJ2-5,TRBV12-3/TRBV12-4,-,TGTGCCAGCAGCCGAGCAGGGGAGACCCAGTACTTC,CASSRAGETQYF
few,TRBJ2-5,TRBV7-2,-,TGTGCCAGCAGCCAAGGGAGGTTCTGGAGATTCCAAGAGACCCAGTACTTC,CASSQGRFWRFQETQYF
many,TRBJ1-1,TRBV20-1,TRBD1,TGCAGTGCTAATTGGGACAGGGTGAACACTGAAGCTTTCTTT,CSANWDRVNTEAFF
many,TRBJ2-7,TRBV30,TRBD1,TGTGCCTGGGGGACAGGGGTATACGAGCAGTACTTC,CAWGTGVYEQYF
many,TRBJ2-7,TRBV20-1,-,TGCAGTGCTAGTACCGGGAGTGGGTACGAGCAGTACTTC,CSASTGSGYEQYF
many,TRBJ2-7,TRBV11-2,-,TGTGCCAGCAGCTTATATCCCCCGGGGAGTTTCGGGTACTACGAGCAGTACTTC,CASSLYPPGSFGYYEQYF
many,TRBJ2-5,TRBV5-1,-,TGCGCCAGCAGCTTGGCGGGGACGTTACAAGAGACCCAGTACTTC,CASSLAGTLQETQYF
many,TRBJ2-2,TRBV7-2,-,TGTGCCAGCAGCTTTCTAGCGAAGAACACCGGGGAGCTGTTTTTT,CASSFLAKNTGELFF
-,TRBJ1-6,TRBV12-3/TRBV12-4,TRBD1,TGTGCCAGCAGTCCACTCGGGACAGGGGCCTCCTATAATTCACCCCTCCACTTT,CASSPLGTGASYNSPLHF
many,TRBJ2-7,TRBV7-2,TRBD1,TGTGCCAGCAGCTTAGTGGTCGGGACAGGGCGTGTCGAGCAGTACTTC,CASSLVVGTGRVEQYF
many,TRBJ2-3,TRBV29-1,-,TGCAGCGTTGAGACGGACCGCACAGATACGCAGTATTTT,CSVETDRTDTQYF
many,TRBJ2-4,TRBV20-1,TRBD1,TGCAGTGCCCAAGACGGGGACAGGGGGGATATTCAGTACTTC,CSAQDGDRGDIQYF
-,TRBJ2-2,TRBV12-3/TRBV12-4,TRBD2,TGTGCCAGCAGTTTTTGGGCTAGCGGGACGAACACCGGGGAGCTGTTTTTT,CASSFWASGTNTGELFF
many,TRBJ2-6,TRBV10-3,TRBD1,TGTGCCATCAGTCCCCGGGACAGGACATCTGGGGCCAACGTCCTGACTTTC,CAISPRDRTSGANVLTF
many,TRBJ1-2,TRBV13,-,TGTGCCAGCAGCCCGGTCGACCGTGGCTACACCTTC,CASSPVDRGYTF
many,TRBJ2-3,TRBV5-1,TRBD1,TGCGCCAGCAACACGGGACAGGGGACAGATACGCAGTATTTT,CASNTGQGTDTQYF
many,TRBJ2-3,TRBV7-2,-,TGTGCCAGCAGCTTAGTGTACAAAGGAGGAGATACGCAGTATTTT,CASSLVYKGGDTQYF
many,TRBJ2-4,TRBV12-3/TRBV12-4,-,TGTGCCAGCAGCCTTCCGGGGATAAACATTCAGTACTTC,CASSLPGINIQYF
-,TRBJ2-7,TRBV11-2,-,TGTGCCAGCAGCTTAGAGGCCCGCCCTGGGCCAAGCACCGAGCAGTACTTC,CASSLEARPGPSTEQYF
-,TRBJ2-1,TRBV5-1,TRBD2,TGCGCCAGCATTTCCTACCCGGGACTAGCGGGTTTCAATGAGCAGTTCTTC,CASISYPGLAGFNEQFF
many,TRBJ1-1,TRBV5-1,-,TGCGCCAGCATCAGGGAGTTGAACACTGAAGCTTTCTTT,CASIRELNTEAFF
many,TRBJ2-5,TRBV7-9,-,TGTGCCAGCAGTTACCAATGGACGGAGACCCAGTACTTC,CASSYQWTETQYF
many,TRBJ2-1,TRBV27,-,TGTGCCAGCAGTAGCGGTTCCTACAATGAGCAGTTCTTC,CASSSGSYNEQFF
many,TRBJ2-1,TRBV3-1,-,TGTGCCAGCAGCCGAATGGGGAATGAGCAGTTCTTC,CASSRMGNEQFF
few,TRBJ1-6,TRBV7-9,TRBD1,TGTGCCAGCAGCCAATCGGGACAGCCCAATTCACCCCTCCACTTT,CASSQSGQPNSPLHF
few,TRBJ2-7,TRBV24-1,-,TGTGCCACCAGTGATCCTGGACAAGCCGGTGAGCAGTACTTC,CATSDPGQAGEQYF
many,TRBJ1-1,TRBV6-5,-,TGTGCCAGTCGAGTAAACACTGAAGCTTTCTTT,CASRVNTEAFF